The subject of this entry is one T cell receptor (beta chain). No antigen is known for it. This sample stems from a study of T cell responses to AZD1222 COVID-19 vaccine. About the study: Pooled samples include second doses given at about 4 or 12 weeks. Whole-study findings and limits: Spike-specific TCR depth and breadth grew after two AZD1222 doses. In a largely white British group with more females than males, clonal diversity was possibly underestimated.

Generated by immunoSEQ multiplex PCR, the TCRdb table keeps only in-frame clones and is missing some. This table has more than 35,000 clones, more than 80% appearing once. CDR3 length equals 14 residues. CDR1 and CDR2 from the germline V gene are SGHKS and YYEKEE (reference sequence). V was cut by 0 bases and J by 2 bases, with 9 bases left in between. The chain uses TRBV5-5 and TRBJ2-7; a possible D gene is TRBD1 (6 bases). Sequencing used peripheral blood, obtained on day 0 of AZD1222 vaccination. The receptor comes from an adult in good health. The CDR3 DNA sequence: TGTGCCAGCAGCTTGGGGGGGCAGGCCTACGAGCAGTACTTC. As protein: CASSLGGQAYEQYF.